A selection of T cell receptor beta chains follows, all from one sample in a study of T cell changes during pregnancy in multiple sclerosis. The data were produced by immunoSEQ multiplex PCR, yet TCRdb's version contains in-frame clones alone and is incomplete. The sample lists under 45,000 clones; around 92% were seen once. This sample comprised CD4+ T cells from peripheral blood mononuclear cells, obtained in the third trimester of pregnancy. Source of these receptors: a female donor in good health, enrolled as a control in a pregnancy study. The CDR3 runs from the conserved cysteine through the conserved F or W. D genes are given only for firm matches. Clone size is given for some rows only: seen once, a few or many times, or a class if the clone is expanded.

d_call: NA; v_call: TRBV4-3; clone_size: NA; j_call: TRBJ1-2; cdr3_aa: CASSQDARELKNYGYTF; cdr3_nt: TGCGCCAGCAGCCAAGATGCGCGGGAGCTTAAGAACTATGGCTACACCTTC
d_call: TRBD2; v_call: TRBV14; clone_size: NA; j_call: TRBJ2-5; cdr3_aa: CASRKTSVIQTQYF; cdr3_nt: TGTGCCAGCAGGAAGACTAGCGTCATTCAGACCCAGTACTTC
d_call: TRBD1; v_call: TRBV7-2; clone_size: NA; j_call: TRBJ2-4; cdr3_aa: CASSSRQGRAKNIQYF; cdr3_nt: TGTGCCAGCAGCTCCCGACAGGGCCGAGCCAAAAACATTCAGTACTTC
d_call: NA; v_call: TRBV7-9; clone_size: NA; j_call: TRBJ2-1; cdr3_aa: CASRQSKPSSSSYNEQFF; cdr3_nt: TGTGCCAGCAGGCAGTCGAAGCCTAGCTCAAGCTCCTACAATGAGCAGTTCTTC
d_call: NA; v_call: TRBV6-1; clone_size: NA; j_call: TRBJ1-6; cdr3_aa: CASAYLNSPLHF; cdr3_nt: TGTGCCAGCGCATACCTAAATTCACCCCTCCACTTT
d_call: NA; v_call: TRBV4-3; clone_size: NA; j_call: TRBJ1-5; cdr3_aa: CASSQDLRGGQPQHF; cdr3_nt: TGCGCCAGCAGCCAAGATCTGAGGGGAGGTCAGCCCCAGCATTTT
d_call: TRBD2; v_call: TRBV19; clone_size: NA; j_call: TRBJ2-3; cdr3_aa: CASSKTSGGSRSTDTQYF; cdr3_nt: TGTGCCAGTAGTAAAACTAGCGGGGGTTCAAGGTCCACAGATACGCAGTATTTT
d_call: NA; v_call: TRBV14; clone_size: few; j_call: TRBJ1-1; cdr3_aa: CASSRGENTEAFF; cdr3_nt: TGTGCCAGCAGTCGGGGGGAGAACACTGAAGCTTTCTTT
d_call: NA; v_call: TRBV6-6; clone_size: NA; j_call: TRBJ2-7; cdr3_aa: CASSSRAGEQYF; cdr3_nt: TGTGCCAGCAGTTCTCGAGCTGGCGAGCAGTACTTC
d_call: NA; v_call: TRBV4-3; clone_size: NA; j_call: TRBJ2-7; cdr3_aa: CASSLSRKAGYEQYF; cdr3_nt: TGCGCCAGCAGCCTCTCACGAAAAGCGGGCTACGAGCAGTACTTC
d_call: NA; v_call: TRBV4-3; clone_size: NA; j_call: TRBJ2-5; cdr3_aa: CASSQEANRETQYF; cdr3_nt: TGCGCCAGCAGCCAAGAAGCTAACCGGGAGACCCAGTACTTC
d_call: NA; v_call: TRBV29-1; clone_size: NA; j_call: TRBJ2-3; cdr3_aa: CSKRTGTDTQYF; cdr3_nt: TGCAGCAAAAGAACGGGCACAGATACGCAGTATTTT
d_call: NA; v_call: TRBV4-2; clone_size: NA; j_call: TRBJ2-5; cdr3_aa: CASSPGTLKETQYF; cdr3_nt: TGTGCCAGCAGCCCAGGGACTCTCAAAGAGACCCAGTACTTC
d_call: NA; v_call: TRBV11-1; clone_size: NA; j_call: TRBJ1-3; cdr3_aa: CASSLRPSGNTIYF; cdr3_nt: TGTGCCAGCAGTCTGCGTCCGTCTGGAAACACCATATATTTT
d_call: TRBD1; v_call: TRBV19; clone_size: once; j_call: TRBJ2-2; cdr3_aa: CASSRRTGGDSRAGELFF; cdr3_nt: TGTGCCAGTAGTAGAAGGACAGGGGGCGATAGTAGAGCCGGGGAGCTGTTTTTT
d_call: TRBD1; v_call: TRBV27; clone_size: NA; j_call: TRBJ1-6; cdr3_aa: CASSLYDRGSPLHF; cdr3_nt: TGTGCCAGCAGTCTTTACGACAGGGGCTCACCCCTCCACTTT
d_call: NA; v_call: TRBV7-2; clone_size: NA; j_call: TRBJ1-4; cdr3_aa: CASSQGAGAGTNEKLFF; cdr3_nt: TGTGCCAGCAGCCAAGGGGCAGGGGCCGGAACTAATGAAAAACTGTTTTTT
d_call: TRBD1; v_call: TRBV18; clone_size: NA; j_call: TRBJ1-2; cdr3_aa: CASSGQGRAGYTF; cdr3_nt: TGTGCCAGCTCAGGACAGGGGAGAGCGGGCTACACCTTC
d_call: TRBD1; v_call: TRBV11-3; clone_size: NA; j_call: TRBJ2-7; cdr3_aa: CASSLGQGGRYEQYF; cdr3_nt: TGTGCCAGCAGCCTCGGACAGGGGGGCCGCTACGAGCAGTACTTC
d_call: NA; v_call: TRBV6-5; clone_size: few; j_call: TRBJ1-1; cdr3_aa: CASSYGRRAFF; cdr3_nt: TGTGCCAGCAGTTATGGCAGGCGAGCTTTCTTT
d_call: NA; v_call: TRBV20-1; clone_size: NA; j_call: TRBJ2-3; cdr3_aa: CSANRGDTQYF; cdr3_nt: TGCAGTGCTAATCGAGGAGATACGCAGTATTTT
d_call: TRBD2; v_call: TRBV4-3; clone_size: NA; j_call: TRBJ2-2; cdr3_aa: CASKKGAGTGPGELFF; cdr3_nt: TGCGCCAGCAAGAAAGGAGCGGGGACCGGACCCGGGGAGCTGTTTTTT
d_call: NA; v_call: TRBV6-5; clone_size: NA; j_call: TRBJ1-2; cdr3_aa: CASSPGIPSGGYTF; cdr3_nt: TGTGCCAGCAGTCCGGGAATCCCCTCGGGGGGCTACACCTTC
d_call: NA; v_call: TRBV5-1; clone_size: NA; j_call: TRBJ1-1; cdr3_aa: CASSTRERTEAFF; cdr3_nt: TGCGCCAGCAGCACCCGGGAAAGGACTGAAGCTTTCTTT
d_call: TRBD2; v_call: TRBV11-2; clone_size: NA; j_call: TRBJ2-3; cdr3_aa: CASSYTSGGSTDTQYF; cdr3_nt: TGTGCCAGCAGTTACACTAGCGGGGGGAGCACAGATACGCAGTATTTT
d_call: NA; v_call: TRBV5-1; clone_size: NA; j_call: TRBJ2-2; cdr3_aa: CASSNGLSTTGELFF; cdr3_nt: TGCGCCAGCAGTAATGGACTTAGCACCACCGGGGAGCTGTTTTTT
d_call: TRBD1; v_call: TRBV7-9; clone_size: NA; j_call: TRBJ2-5; cdr3_aa: CASSLSGQGPQETQYF; cdr3_nt: TGTGCCAGCAGCTTATCCGGACAGGGACCGCAAGAGACCCAGTACTTC
d_call: NA; v_call: TRBV11-2; clone_size: NA; j_call: TRBJ2-7; cdr3_aa: CASSSYYYEQYF; cdr3_nt: TGTGCCAGCAGCTCTTATTATTACGAGCAGTACTTC
d_call: TRBD1; v_call: TRBV18; clone_size: NA; j_call: TRBJ1-5; cdr3_aa: CASSRGPGGQPQHF; cdr3_nt: TGTGCCAGCTCAAGGGGGCCTGGAGGTCAGCCCCAGCATTTT
d_call: NA; v_call: TRBV5-1; clone_size: NA; j_call: TRBJ2-7; cdr3_aa: CASSSRSSYEQYF; cdr3_nt: TGCGCCAGCAGCTCGCGGAGCTCCTACGAGCAGTACTTC
d_call: NA; v_call: TRBV28; clone_size: NA; j_call: TRBJ1-6; cdr3_aa: CASSLPGVRYNSPLHF; cdr3_nt: TGTGCCAGCAGTTTACCGGGGGTTCGTTATAATTCACCCCTCCACTTT
d_call: NA; v_call: TRBV5-8; clone_size: NA; j_call: TRBJ2-3; cdr3_aa: CASSLGTSILEGTLYF; cdr3_nt: TGTGCCAGCAGCTTGGGGACCTCAATTTTAGAGGGAACCCTGTATTTT
d_call: TRBD2; v_call: TRBV2; clone_size: NA; j_call: TRBJ2-5; cdr3_aa: CASRARLAGGTETQYF; cdr3_nt: TGTGCCAGCAGAGCGAGACTAGCGGGGGGAACGGAGACCCAGTACTTC
d_call: NA; v_call: TRBV30; clone_size: NA; j_call: TRBJ1-1; cdr3_aa: CAWSGGEVPSTEAFF; cdr3_nt: TGTGCCTGGAGCGGGGGTGAGGTGCCGTCCACTGAAGCTTTCTTT
d_call: TRBD1; v_call: TRBV6-5; clone_size: NA; j_call: TRBJ2-2; cdr3_aa: CASTRTGGRTGELFF; cdr3_nt: TGTGCCAGCACAAGGACAGGTGGTCGGACCGGGGAGCTGTTTTTT
d_call: NA; v_call: TRBV6-1; clone_size: NA; j_call: TRBJ1-5; cdr3_aa: CASTHGGFNQPQHF; cdr3_nt: TGTGCCAGCACCCACGGGGGATTCAATCAGCCCCAGCATTTT
d_call: NA; v_call: TRBV28; clone_size: NA; j_call: TRBJ2-3; cdr3_aa: CASSTWGGASDTQYF; cdr3_nt: TGTGCCAGCAGTACGTGGGGGGGGGCCTCGGATACGCAGTATTTT